These T cell receptor beta chains were read from a single sample in a study of human thymus T cells. TCRdb's table, derived via immunoSEQ multiplex PCR, lists solely in-frame clones and lacks some. This repertoire shows roughly 77,000 clones, 85% to 95% found once; its top ten account for 0.034%. The specimen sequenced was thymus tissue. Receptor source: a girl less than two years old with a congenital heart defect but otherwise immunologically healthy. CDR3s include the opening cysteine and the closing phenylalanine or tryptophan. Fields, in order: D gene, V gene, J gene, clone size, CDR3 DNA, CDR3 protein. D genes are given only for firm matches. The size of a clone is reported for some rows only, either as once, few or many, or as a class for expanded clones.

>.|TRBV7-9|TRBJ1-4|few
TGTGCCAGCAGCTCTTCACTACTGGGGACGGGGAATGAAAAACTGTTTTTT
CASSSSLLGTGNEKLFF
>.|TRBV27|TRBJ2-3|.
TGTGCCAGCAGTTTTGGGAACACAGATACGCAGTATTTT
CASSFGNTDTQYF
>.|TRBV28|TRBJ2-1|.
TGTGCCAGCAGTTTAGGGATTGAGCAGTTCTTC
CASSLGIEQFF
>TRBD1|TRBV18|TRBJ1-1|.
TGTGCCAGCTCACCGCCAAACCGGGACAGCGAAGCTTTCTTT
CASSPPNRDSEAFF
>TRBD2|TRBV7-2|TRBJ2-7|once
TGTGCCAGCAGGCGTGGCCTAGCGGACTACGAGCAGTACTTC
CASRRGLADYEQYF
>.|TRBV11-3|TRBJ1-1|.
TGTGCCAGCAGCTTAGGGGGAGGCGCTGAAGCTTTCTTT
CASSLGGGAEAFF
>.|TRBV5-4|TRBJ2-2|.
TGTGCCAGCAGCCCCGCTGGACCGGGCGGTCCCGACACCGGGGAGCTGTTTTTT
CASSPAGPGGPDTGELFF
>.|TRBV6-5|TRBJ2-3|.
TGTGCCAGCAGTACGGGGGAAGATACGCAGTATTTT
CASSTGEDTQYF
>.|TRBV28|TRBJ2-6|.
TGTGCCAGCAATCAGGAGTTCTCTGGGGCCAACGTCCTGACTTTC
CASNQEFSGANVLTF
>TRBD1|TRBV28|TRBJ1-2|.
TGTGCCAGCAGTTTATATGCCCGGGGACAGGCCGACTATGGCTACACCTTC
CASSLYARGQADYGYTF
>.|TRBV6-1|TRBJ1-1|.
TGTGCCAGCAGGGGCAGGGAAGCTTTCTTT
CASRGREAFF
>.|TRBV18|TRBJ1-2|.
TGTGCCAGCTCACCACCGACCGCTCCCCTCTATGGCTACACCTTC
CASSPPTAPLYGYTF
>.|TRBV5-1|TRBJ2-7|.
TGCGCCAGCAGCTTGGGGGGCGCGGCCTACGAGCAGTACTTC
CASSLGGAAYEQYF
>.|TRBV11-3|TRBJ2-1|.
TGTGCCATCCATGAGCAGTTCTTC
CAIHEQFF
>TRBD2|TRBV4-1|TRBJ2-1|.
TGCGCCAGCAGCCAAGATAAGGCCAGCGGGAGATTGGATGAGCAGTTCTTC
CASSQDKASGRLDEQFF
>.|TRBV4-2|TRBJ1-5|.
TGTGCCAGCAGCCAAGATCTCCTCCACCTCAATAGCAATCAGCCCCAGCATTTT
CASSQDLLHLNSNQPQHF
>.|TRBV9|TRBJ2-3|.
TGTGCCAGCAGCGTCGGGGCAGTCGCAGATACGCAGTATTTT
CASSVGAVADTQYF
>.|TRBV2|TRBJ1-3|.
TGTGCCAGCAGTTCGACGGGGTCGGTGTTCGGAAACACCATATATTTT
CASSSTGSVFGNTIYF
>.|TRBV6-6|TRBJ1-5|.
TGTGCCAGCAGTCCCCCAGGTCCACGCAATCAGCCCCAGCATTTT
CASSPPGPRNQPQHF
>.|TRBV13|TRBJ1-2|once
TGTGCCAGCAGTCCCACCCAGGGCCACTATGGCTACACCTTC
CASSPTQGHYGYTF
>.|TRBV28|TRBJ1-1|.
TGTGCCAGCAGTCCACCCCTCGGAGACGCTTTCTTT
CASSPPLGDAFF
>.|TRBV4-1|TRBJ1-3|.
TGCGCCAGCAGCCAAGACCTTCCGCAGGAGGCCGGAAACACCATATATTTT
CASSQDLPQEAGNTIYF
>.|TRBV12-2|TRBJ1-1|.
TGTGCAAGTCGCCTTAAGAGGGCAAACACTGAAGCTTTCTTT
CASRLKRANTEAFF
>.|TRBV6-1|TRBJ1-1|.
TGTGCCAGCAGTGAAGTGCCACAGAGGAACACTGAAGCTTTCTTT
CASSEVPQRNTEAFF
>.|TRBV27|TRBJ2-7|.
TGTGCCAGCAGTTTAACGCCCAGGGGAAGGGGAGAGCAGTACTTC
CASSLTPRGRGEQYF
>.|TRBV6-6|TRBJ1-5|.
TGTGCCAGCAGTTACGGGGTGGAGGGCAATCAGCCCCAGCATTTT
CASSYGVEGNQPQHF
>.|TRBV28|TRBJ2-1|.
TGTGCCAGCAGCCACTTACCGGGACGCTTAAAAACCTACAATGAGCAGTTCTTC
CASSHLPGRLKTYNEQFF
>.|TRBV27|TRBJ2-5|.
TGTGCCAGCAGATCTGCACCCCCCGGGACACGAAACCAAGAGACCCAGTACTTC
CASRSAPPGTRNQETQYF
>.|TRBV7-3|TRBJ1-5|once
TGTGCCAGCAGGGGGGGATATAGCAATCAGCCCCAGCATTTT
CASRGGYSNQPQHF
>TRBD1|TRBV9|TRBJ1-2|.
TGTGCCAGCAGTGCCCCGACAGGGCTATGGGCGGGCTATGGCTACACCTTC
CASSAPTGLWAGYGYTF
>TRBD1|TRBV27|TRBJ2-7|.
TGTGCCAGCAGAGGGACAGGGGTGGCCTACGAGCAGTACTTC
CASRGTGVAYEQYF
>.|TRBV28|TRBJ1-2|.
TGTGCCAGCAGCCCCTTACCGGGGGCCTTCTATGGCTACACCTTC
CASSPLPGAFYGYTF
>TRBD1|TRBV6-1|TRBJ2-1|.
TGTGCCAGCCCCGGGACAGGCTCCTACAATGAGCAGTTCTTC
CASPGTGSYNEQFF
>.|TRBV7-9|TRBJ1-5|.
TGTGCCAGCAGCTACCGGGACAAGGGGGAAGAGGGCCAGCATTTT
CASSYRDKGEEGQHF
>.|TRBV5-6|TRBJ2-2|.
TGTGCCAGCAGCTTTGCAGCGAAGGGGGACACCGGGGAGCTGTTTTTT
CASSFAAKGDTGELFF
>.|TRBV27|TRBJ2-3|.
TGTGCCAGCAGTTTAAAGACTTGGGGACAAGTCACAGATACGCAGTATTTT
CASSLKTWGQVTDTQYF
>TRBD1|TRBV7-9|TRBJ2-7|.
TGTGCCAGCAGCCCGGACAGGGACTACGAGCAGTACTTC
CASSPDRDYEQYF
>.|TRBV27|TRBJ2-1|.
TGTGCCAGCAGTCCCGCCGGGACCGATCGGAATGAGCAGTTCTTC
CASSPAGTDRNEQFF
>.|TRBV29-1|TRBJ1-1|.
TGCAGCGTTGAGATAAAGGAGAAGATGAACACTGAAGCTTTCTTT
CSVEIKEKMNTEAFF
>.|TRBV5-4|TRBJ1-1|.
TGTGCCAGCAGCTTGCTGGCCGATCCAATGAACACTGAAGCTTTCTTT
CASSLLADPMNTEAFF
>.|TRBV5-6|TRBJ1-3|.
TGTGCCAGCAGCTTGAGTCGGGGTGCTGGAAACACCATATATTTT
CASSLSRGAGNTIYF
>TRBD2|TRBV7-9|TRBJ2-1|once
TGTGCCAGCAGCTTAGTTAAGCTACCTAGCGGGGAGGCAAGTCGGTTCTTC
CASSLVKLPSGEASRFF
>.|TRBV4-1|TRBJ2-5|.
TGCGCCAGCAGCCAACGATCGGGAGTGGGAGGGACCCAGTACTTC
CASSQRSGVGGTQYF
>TRBD1|TRBV25-1|TRBJ1-1|.
TGTGCCAGCAGTGACGGACAGGGGGCCGACACTGAAGCTTTCTTT
CASSDGQGADTEAFF
>.|TRBV18|TRBJ1-4|.
TGTGCCAGCTCACCTCCGGGGACTCTTGAGGAAAAACTGTTTTTT
CASSPPGTLEEKLFF
>.|TRBV25-1|TRBJ2-7|.
TGTGCCAGCAGTTTACCCGGGAGCTCCTACGAGCAGTACTTC
CASSLPGSSYEQYF
>.|TRBV5-5|TRBJ2-1|.
TGTGCCAGCAGCGGGGTTGGGCACACCTACAATGAGCAGTTCTTC
CASSGVGHTYNEQFF
>TRBD1|TRBV5-1|TRBJ2-3|.
TGCGCCAGCAGCCAGGTGAAAAGGACAGGGACTAGCACAGATACGCAGTATTTT
CASSQVKRTGTSTDTQYF
>TRBD2|TRBV27|TRBJ2-7|.
TGTGCCAGCAGTTTACATGGGACTAGCCCACATAATTTCTACGAGCAGTACTTC
CASSLHGTSPHNFYEQYF
>TRBD1|TRBV4-1|TRBJ2-7|.
TGCGCCAGCAGCCAAGGGTGGGGACGGGGACAGGGGGCTTACGAGCAGTACTTC
CASSQGWGRGQGAYEQYF
>TRBD1|TRBV6-1|TRBJ2-5|.
TGTGCCAGCAGTGAAGTGTTTTTAAGCCGGGACAGGGAAGAGACCCAGTACTTC
CASSEVFLSRDREETQYF
>TRBD2|TRBV29-1|TRBJ2-1|once
TGCAGCGTTGAAGGAGCTAGCGGGAGAGTCGGGAATGAGCAGTTCTTC
CSVEGASGRVGNEQFF
>.|TRBV2|TRBJ1-4|.
TGTGCCAGCGCGGGGAACGAAAAACTGTTTTTT
CASAGNEKLFF
>.|TRBV30|TRBJ1-1|.
TGTGCCTGGAGTGTTCCCGGGACAATCATGAACACTGAAGCTTTCTTT
CAWSVPGTIMNTEAFF